These T cell receptor beta chains were read from a single sample in a study of radiotherapy plus CTLA-4 blockade in lung cancer. Here immunoSEQ multiplex PCR was the method, and the copy in TCRdb shows in-frame clones only, minus some. The sample lists 55,000 to 80,000 clones, roughly 84% occurring once. Sample: peripheral blood, taken from a patient treated with radiotherapy plus ipilimumab. These receptors all come from a human donor with non-small cell lung cancer that progressed on radiotherapy plus ipilimumab. Each CDR3 is given with its conserved first and last residue. The D gene is left open where the match is weak. Some rows have no size entry. The others give once, few or many, or a class for an expanded clone.

v_call: TRBV7-2
j_call: TRBJ2-1
d_call: TRBD2
clone_size: -
cdr3_nt: TGTGCCAGCAGCTTAGCGGGAGGGCCTGGGGATGAGCAGTTCTTC
cdr3_aa: CASSLAGGPGDEQFF

v_call: TRBV7-2
j_call: TRBJ2-7
d_call: TRBD2
clone_size: -
cdr3_nt: TGTGCCAGCAGCTCCCCGGGACTAGAGGACGAGCAGTACTTC
cdr3_aa: CASSSPGLEDEQYF

v_call: TRBV4-1
j_call: TRBJ2-3
d_call: -
clone_size: -
cdr3_nt: TGCGCCAGCAGCCAAGGAGAGGTTGCCCTGGCGGGAACAGATACGCAGTATTTT
cdr3_aa: CASSQGEVALAGTDTQYF

v_call: TRBV10-3
j_call: TRBJ1-1
d_call: -
clone_size: -
cdr3_nt: TGTGCCATCAGGCGGGACGCGAACACTGAAGCTTTCTTT
cdr3_aa: CAIRRDANTEAFF

v_call: TRBV5-6
j_call: TRBJ2-1
d_call: TRBD2
clone_size: -
cdr3_nt: TGTGCCAGCCTGGACCATAGCGGGAGCACCACCTACAATGAGCAGTTCTTC
cdr3_aa: CASLDHSGSTTYNEQFF

v_call: TRBV20-1
j_call: TRBJ2-1
d_call: -
clone_size: -
cdr3_nt: TGCAGTGCTAGCTCGCCGGACGAGGGGTTCTTC
cdr3_aa: CSASSPDEGFF

v_call: TRBV10-1
j_call: TRBJ1-5
d_call: TRBD1
clone_size: -
cdr3_nt: TGCGCCAGCAGAACAGACAGGGGGAGGGATCAGCCCCAGCATTTT
cdr3_aa: CASRTDRGRDQPQHF

v_call: TRBV7-2
j_call: TRBJ2-1
d_call: -
clone_size: once
cdr3_nt: TGTGCCAGCAGCTTAGGTAGGCGGAATGAGCAGTTCTTC
cdr3_aa: CASSLGRRNEQFF

v_call: TRBV19
j_call: TRBJ2-7
d_call: -
clone_size: -
cdr3_nt: TGTGCCAGTAGTATTTCCATGACTGCTCAAAGCTCCTACGAGCAGTACTTC
cdr3_aa: CASSISMTAQSSYEQYF

v_call: TRBV4-1
j_call: TRBJ1-2
d_call: TRBD1
clone_size: -
cdr3_nt: TGCGCCAGCAGCCAAGGGGGACAGTATGGCTACACCTTC
cdr3_aa: CASSQGGQYGYTF

v_call: TRBV7-3
j_call: TRBJ2-5
d_call: -
clone_size: -
cdr3_nt: TGTGCCAGCAGCTTAGGGGGCTTAGGACAAGAGACCCAGTACTTC
cdr3_aa: CASSLGGLGQETQYF

v_call: TRBV6-5
j_call: TRBJ2-2
d_call: TRBD1
clone_size: -
cdr3_nt: TGTGCCAGCAGTTCCCAGGGGGCCGGGGAGCTGTTTTTT
cdr3_aa: CASSSQGAGELFF

v_call: TRBV21-1
j_call: TRBJ2-5
d_call: -
clone_size: once
cdr3_nt: TGTGCCAGCATATTGGAGACCCAGTACTTC
cdr3_aa: CASILETQYF

v_call: TRBV19
j_call: TRBJ1-2
d_call: -
clone_size: -
cdr3_nt: TGTGCCAGTAGTGCAGGGGATGGCTACACCTTC
cdr3_aa: CASSAGDGYTF

v_call: TRBV28
j_call: TRBJ1-1
d_call: -
clone_size: -
cdr3_nt: TGTGCCAGCAGTTTCCCCGGAGGGGGCACTGAAGCTTTCTTT
cdr3_aa: CASSFPGGGTEAFF

v_call: TRBV9
j_call: TRBJ1-1
d_call: -
clone_size: -
cdr3_nt: TGTGCCAGCAGCGTAGTCGCCCACCAAGTCGGGCTGGGGGGCACTGAAGCTTTCTTT
cdr3_aa: CASSVVAHQVGLGGTEAFF

v_call: TRBV5-6
j_call: TRBJ2-3
d_call: -
clone_size: -
cdr3_nt: TGTGCCAGCAGCCCGCCCTTAGGCAGTACTAGCACAGATACGCAGTATTTT
cdr3_aa: CASSPPLGSTSTDTQYF

v_call: TRBV6-1
j_call: TRBJ2-3
d_call: TRBD2
clone_size: -
cdr3_nt: TGTGCCAGCAGTGGTGCTAGCGGGAAGTCGGATACGCAGTATTTT
cdr3_aa: CASSGASGKSDTQYF

v_call: TRBV6-5
j_call: TRBJ1-2
d_call: TRBD1
clone_size: -
cdr3_nt: TGTGCCAGCAGTTATACAGGGGGTGGCTACACCTTC
cdr3_aa: CASSYTGGGYTF

v_call: TRBV7-9
j_call: TRBJ2-2
d_call: -
clone_size: -
cdr3_nt: TGTGCCAGCAGCTTAGCCGGGTACCGGGAGACCACGAACACCGGGGAGCTGTTTTTT
cdr3_aa: CASSLAGYRETTNTGELFF

v_call: TRBV28
j_call: TRBJ2-1
d_call: -
clone_size: -
cdr3_nt: TGTGCCAGCAGTTTACTTGCGGGTAGTAATGAGCAGTTCTTC
cdr3_aa: CASSLLAGSNEQFF

v_call: TRBV19
j_call: TRBJ1-2
d_call: -
clone_size: -
cdr3_nt: TGTGCCAGTGCGGCGAGGGTCCATGGCTACACCTTC
cdr3_aa: CASAARVHGYTF

v_call: TRBV6-6
j_call: TRBJ1-2
d_call: -
clone_size: -
cdr3_nt: TGTGCCAGCAGTCAGCCGGGGCCTAACTATGGCTACACCTTC
cdr3_aa: CASSQPGPNYGYTF

v_call: TRBV5-3
j_call: TRBJ1-1
d_call: -
clone_size: -
cdr3_nt: TGTGCCAGAAGGGAGGGGGGCAGGGCGAACACTGAAGCTTTCTTT
cdr3_aa: CARREGGRANTEAFF

v_call: TRBV27
j_call: TRBJ2-1
d_call: -
clone_size: few
cdr3_nt: TGTGCCAGCAGTTTAGAAGGTGGAGAGCAGTTCTTC
cdr3_aa: CASSLEGGEQFF

v_call: TRBV30
j_call: TRBJ1-1
d_call: -
clone_size: -
cdr3_nt: TGTGCCTGGAAAGGGGAGGGTTGGACCACTGAAGCTTTCTTT
cdr3_aa: CAWKGEGWTTEAFF

v_call: TRBV11-2
j_call: TRBJ2-2
d_call: TRBD1
clone_size: -
cdr3_nt: TGTGCCAGCAGGGACAGGGCCCAAGCAGGGGAGCTGTTTTTT
cdr3_aa: CASRDRAQAGELFF

v_call: TRBV30
j_call: TRBJ1-3
d_call: TRBD1
clone_size: -
cdr3_nt: TGTGCCTGGACAGGGGGCGGGGGAAACACCATATATTTT
cdr3_aa: CAWTGGGGNTIYF

v_call: TRBV16
j_call: TRBJ1-5
d_call: -
clone_size: -
cdr3_nt: TGTGCCAGCAGCCAAGGGGCAAGCAATCAGCCCCAGCATTTT
cdr3_aa: CASSQGASNQPQHF

v_call: TRBV28
j_call: TRBJ2-2
d_call: -
clone_size: -
cdr3_nt: TGTGCCAGCAGGCCAGGGGCTGCCGGGGAGCTGTTTTTT
cdr3_aa: CASRPGAAGELFF

v_call: TRBV30
j_call: TRBJ2-5
d_call: TRBD2
clone_size: -
cdr3_nt: TGTGTCTGGTCGGGACTAGCGGGATTGAGAAAGACCCAGTACTTC
cdr3_aa: CVWSGLAGLRKTQYF

v_call: TRBV7-9
j_call: TRBJ2-7
d_call: -
clone_size: -
cdr3_nt: TGTGCCAGCAGCTTATCCGGGAACGAGCAGTACTTC
cdr3_aa: CASSLSGNEQYF

v_call: TRBV6-1
j_call: TRBJ2-5
d_call: -
clone_size: few
cdr3_nt: TGTGCCAGCAGTGGCGGCCAAGAGACCCAGTACTTC
cdr3_aa: CASSGGQETQYF

v_call: TRBV7-9
j_call: TRBJ1-1
d_call: TRBD1
clone_size: -
cdr3_nt: TGTGCCAGCAGCTTCTACGGACAGGGCGGCACTGAAGCTTTCTTT
cdr3_aa: CASSFYGQGGTEAFF

v_call: TRBV27
j_call: TRBJ2-7
d_call: -
clone_size: -
cdr3_nt: TGTGCCAGCAGTTTAATCCGGGACGGGGAGCAGTACTTC
cdr3_aa: CASSLIRDGEQYF

v_call: TRBV25-1
j_call: TRBJ2-7
d_call: -
clone_size: -
cdr3_nt: TGTGCCAGCAGTGACCCCGTCAGCGACTACGAGCAGTACTTC
cdr3_aa: CASSDPVSDYEQYF

v_call: TRBV5-1
j_call: TRBJ2-2
d_call: -
clone_size: once
cdr3_nt: TGCGCCAGCAGCCTCGTCAGGGGCCCTGGAACCGGGGAGCTGTTTTTT
cdr3_aa: CASSLVRGPGTGELFF

v_call: TRBV4-2
j_call: TRBJ2-1
d_call: TRBD2
clone_size: -
cdr3_nt: TGTGCCAGCACCCGACTAGCTTGGAGCACTAATGAGCAGTTCTTC
cdr3_aa: CASTRLAWSTNEQFF

v_call: TRBV25-1
j_call: TRBJ2-1
d_call: -
clone_size: -
cdr3_nt: TGTGCCAGCAGCCGGAGCGATGAGCAGTTCTTC
cdr3_aa: CASSRSDEQFF

v_call: TRBV6-1
j_call: TRBJ1-5
d_call: TRBD1
clone_size: -
cdr3_nt: TGTGCCAGCAGGGATTACAGGGGGCTGGATCAGCCCCAGCATTTT
cdr3_aa: CASRDYRGLDQPQHF

v_call: TRBV2
j_call: TRBJ1-5
d_call: -
clone_size: -
cdr3_nt: TGTGCCAGCAGTGAACCCCTGATCCTAAAGGAGAACCCAGGGGTCTTTAGGAATCAGCCCCAGCATTTT
cdr3_aa: CASSEPLILKENPGVFRNQPQHF

v_call: TRBV11-2
j_call: TRBJ1-2
d_call: -
clone_size: -
cdr3_nt: TGTGCCAGCAGCTTAGCTGGAGGTTTGAATGGCTACACCTTC
cdr3_aa: CASSLAGGLNGYTF

v_call: TRBV6-5
j_call: TRBJ2-5
d_call: -
clone_size: -
cdr3_nt: TGTGCCAGCAGTTTCGGGACCAGAACTGAGACCCAGTACTTC
cdr3_aa: CASSFGTRTETQYF

v_call: TRBV19
j_call: TRBJ2-2
d_call: TRBD2
clone_size: once
cdr3_nt: TGTGCCAGTAGACGGACTAGCGGAGACACCGGGGAGCTGTTTTTT
cdr3_aa: CASRRTSGDTGELFF

v_call: TRBV11-2
j_call: TRBJ2-1
d_call: -
clone_size: -
cdr3_nt: TGTGCCAGCAGCTTCGATAGGGACTCTGCCTACAATGAGCAGTTCTTC
cdr3_aa: CASSFDRDSAYNEQFF

v_call: TRBV28
j_call: TRBJ1-3
d_call: -
clone_size: -
cdr3_nt: TGTGCCAGCAGTTTCATGAATCGGGAGAACACCATATATTTT
cdr3_aa: CASSFMNRENTIYF

v_call: TRBV11-3
j_call: TRBJ2-1
d_call: TRBD1
clone_size: -
cdr3_nt: TGTGCCAGCAGCTTAGGGGGACAGGGAGGCGATGAGCAGTTCTTC
cdr3_aa: CASSLGGQGGDEQFF

v_call: TRBV28
j_call: TRBJ2-5
d_call: -
clone_size: -
cdr3_nt: TGTGCCAGCAGACAAATCGGAGGTACAGAGACCCAGTACTTC
cdr3_aa: CASRQIGGTETQYF